This TCR beta chain emerged from a study of blood T cells in healthy people across ages. A second roughly 7 to 11 cycle PCR used barcoded and J-beta primers. Tagging of each cDNA molecule was performed by a template-switch adaptor with 12 random nucleotides. Each CDR3 protein gets one entry after TCRdb re-called the 5' RACE reads with MiXCR. The sample contains roughly 500,000 distinct CDR3 sequences, nearly 25% of which appear only once. The sample was also reused in another study, on T cells of mothers and their children. This second study says: Slightly higher but non-significant overlap marked related mother-child pairs versus unrelated pairs.

The specimen was blood. The receptor was isolated from a boy younger than 18 in good health.

CDR3 region: CATSIRVTGKAPLDEQYF. In DNA form, the CDR3 reads TGTGCCACCAGCATCCGGGTAACAGGGAAAGCGCCCTTGGACGAGCAGTACTTC. This chain uses TRBV15 with TRBJ2-7, with D possibly TRBD1 on 6 matching bases. Germline lookup yields CDR1 LNHNV and CDR2 YYDKDF (reference sequence). Trimming cost V 4 bases and J 5 bases, with 27 bases left between them. This CDR3 contains 18 residues.